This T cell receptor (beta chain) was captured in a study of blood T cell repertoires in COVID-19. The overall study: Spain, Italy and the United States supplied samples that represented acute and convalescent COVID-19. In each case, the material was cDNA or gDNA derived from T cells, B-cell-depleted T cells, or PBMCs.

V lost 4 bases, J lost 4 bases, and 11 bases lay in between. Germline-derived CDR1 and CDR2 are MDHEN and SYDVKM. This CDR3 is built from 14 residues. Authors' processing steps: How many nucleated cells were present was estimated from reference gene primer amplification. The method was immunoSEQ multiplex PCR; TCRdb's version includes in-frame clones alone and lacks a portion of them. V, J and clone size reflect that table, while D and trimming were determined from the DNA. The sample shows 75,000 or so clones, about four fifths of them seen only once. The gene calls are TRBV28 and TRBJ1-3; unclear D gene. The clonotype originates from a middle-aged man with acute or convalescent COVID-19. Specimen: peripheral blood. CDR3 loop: CASSYNNQGNTIYF. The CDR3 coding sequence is TGTGCCAGCAGTTATAATAATCAGGGAAACACCATATATTTT. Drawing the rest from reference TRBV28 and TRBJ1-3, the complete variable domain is DVKVTQSSRYLVKRTGEKVFLECVQDMDHENMFWYRQDPGLGLRLIYFSYDVKMKEKGDIPEGYSVSREKKERFSLILESASTNQTSMYLCASSYNNQGNTIYFGEGSWLTVV.